These T cell receptor beta chains were read from a single sample in a study of T cell repertoires in cytomegalovirus infection. TCRdb passed the reads through MiXCR, listing each CDR3 protein once. Of 500,000 or so distinct CDR3 sequences listed, approximately 15% were seen once; the top ten hold approximately 24%. The specimen sequenced was CD8+ T cells from PBMCs. Receptors originate from a human donor in good health (CMV status not recorded). Some clones in this sample may be carry-over from other donors' samples. Each CDR3 is given with its conserved first and last residue. D genes are given only for firm matches. Expanded clones are given a class, and other clones once, few, many or no size at all.

CDR3 DNA: TGTGCCAGCAGCTTGGACAGGGTGAATCAGCCCCAGCATTTT
CDR3 protein: CASSLDRVNQPQHF
clone size: many
V gene: TRBV7-2
D gene: TRBD1
J gene: TRBJ1-5

CDR3 DNA: TGTGCTAGTGGTTTGGTAAGGTCGATGGGAAACACCATATATTTT
CDR3 protein: CASGLVRSMGNTIYF
clone size: .
V gene: TRBV12-5
D gene: .
J gene: TRBJ1-3

CDR3 DNA: TGTGCCACCAGCAGAGACCTAACTAGTTACAATGAGCAGTTCTTC
CDR3 protein: CATSRDLTSYNEQFF
clone size: .
V gene: TRBV15
D gene: .
J gene: TRBJ2-1

CDR3 DNA: TGTGCCAGCAGCGCCCTCGACACCTCCTACGAGCAGTACTTC
CDR3 protein: CASSALDTSYEQYF
clone size: .
V gene: TRBV9
D gene: .
J gene: TRBJ2-7

CDR3 DNA: TGTGCCAGCAGCTTAGCTCCAGGGGCCCTAAACGAGCAGTACTTC
CDR3 protein: CASSLAPGALNEQYF
clone size: many
V gene: TRBV7-6
D gene: .
J gene: TRBJ2-7

CDR3 DNA: TGTGCCAGCAGCCTTGGGAGCGGGATGGACCAAGAGACCCAGTACTTC
CDR3 protein: CASSLGSGMDQETQYF
clone size: many
V gene: TRBV7-9
D gene: TRBD2
J gene: TRBJ2-5

CDR3 DNA: TGTGCCAGTAGCGTTGACAGAAGAGGGGAAAAACTGTTTTTT
CDR3 protein: CASSVDRRGEKLFF
clone size: .
V gene: TRBV19
D gene: .
J gene: TRBJ1-4

CDR3 DNA: TGTGCCAGCAGCTTGACAGGGGGGTTCGCCGAGCAGTACTTC
CDR3 protein: CASSLTGGFAEQYF
clone size: many
V gene: TRBV7-9
D gene: TRBD1
J gene: TRBJ2-7

CDR3 DNA: TGTGCCAGCAGTGCCCTAGAGAGGTGGGACACTGAAGCTTTCTTT
CDR3 protein: CASSALERWDTEAFF
clone size: many
V gene: TRBV6-1
D gene: .
J gene: TRBJ1-1

CDR3 DNA: TGCAGTGCTAGAGATCGGCAGGGGAGCGATGAGCAGTTCTTC
CDR3 protein: CSARDRQGSDEQFF
clone size: .
V gene: TRBV20-1
D gene: .
J gene: TRBJ2-1

CDR3 DNA: TGTGCCAGCAGTGAAAGGGTAGCATACTATGGCTACACCTTC
CDR3 protein: CASSERVAYYGYTF
clone size: .
V gene: TRBV6-1
D gene: .
J gene: TRBJ1-2

CDR3 DNA: TGTGCCAGCAGCCAAGATCAGCGGAAGGTGGGCTACAATGAGCAGTTCTTC
CDR3 protein: CASSQDQRKVGYNEQFF
clone size: .
V gene: TRBV14
D gene: .
J gene: TRBJ2-1

CDR3 DNA: TGTGCCAGCAGCGAGGACGGTGCAAAGGGTCAGCCCCAGCATTTT
CDR3 protein: CASSEDGAKGQPQHF
clone size: .
V gene: TRBV9
D gene: .
J gene: TRBJ1-5

CDR3 DNA: TGTGCCAGCAGTTTAGGGCTTCCCTCTGGGGCCAACGTCCTGACTTTC
CDR3 protein: CASSLGLPSGANVLTF
clone size: many
V gene: TRBV12-3/TRBV12-4
D gene: .
J gene: TRBJ2-6

CDR3 DNA: TGTGCCAGCAGAGAAGGGACGGTTCGCACAGATACGCAGTATTTT
CDR3 protein: CASREGTVRTDTQYF
clone size: .
V gene: TRBV11-2
D gene: .
J gene: TRBJ2-3

CDR3 DNA: TGCAGCGTTGAGGGGTTGGTGCGAACAGGGGGCTCCGAGCAGTACTTC
CDR3 protein: CSVEGLVRTGGSEQYF
clone size: few
V gene: TRBV29-1
D gene: TRBD1
J gene: TRBJ2-7

CDR3 DNA: TGTGCCAGCAGCAACCAGGGACAGGGGTTAGTCGGAGATCAGCCCCAGCATTTT
CDR3 protein: CASSNQGQGLVGDQPQHF
clone size: many
V gene: TRBV11-2
D gene: TRBD1
J gene: TRBJ1-5

CDR3 DNA: TGTTCCAGCTCTTCGACAGGGCACTGCGAGCAGTACTTC
CDR3 protein: CSSSSTGHCEQYF
clone size: .
V gene: TRBV6-2/TRBV6-3
D gene: TRBD1
J gene: TRBJ2-7

CDR3 DNA: TGTGCCATCAGTCCCGTCGGCTGGGTCTACAATGAGCAGTTCTTC
CDR3 protein: CAISPVGWVYNEQFF
clone size: many
V gene: TRBV10-3
D gene: .
J gene: TRBJ2-1

CDR3 DNA: TGTGCCAGCAGCCCCTTGACAGGGAGGAGCAATCAGCCCCAGCATTTT
CDR3 protein: CASSPLTGRSNQPQHF
clone size: many
V gene: TRBV7-9
D gene: TRBD1
J gene: TRBJ1-5

CDR3 DNA: TGTGCCATCAGTGAGTCGCCAGCGGGGGGCTACAATGAGCAGTTCTTC
CDR3 protein: CAISESPAGGYNEQFF
clone size: few
V gene: TRBV10-3
D gene: TRBD2
J gene: TRBJ2-1

CDR3 DNA: TGTGCCAGCAGACCAAGCGGGGGGGCCGCCGAGACCCAGTACTTC
CDR3 protein: CASRPSGGAAETQYF
clone size: .
V gene: TRBV12-3/TRBV12-4
D gene: TRBD2
J gene: TRBJ2-5

CDR3 DNA: TGCGCCAGCAGCCCCCGGGACGAAGAACCCAATGAGCAGTTCTTC
CDR3 protein: CASSPRDEEPNEQFF
clone size: .
V gene: TRBV4-1
D gene: .
J gene: TRBJ2-1

CDR3 DNA: TGTGCCAGCAGGCTCGGGACAGGGAATGAAAAACTGTTTTTT
CDR3 protein: CASRLGTGNEKLFF
clone size: many
V gene: TRBV12-3/TRBV12-4
D gene: TRBD1
J gene: TRBJ1-4

CDR3 DNA: TGTGCCAGCAGCGTAGATGCCTATCAGCCCCAGCATTTT
CDR3 protein: CASSVDAYQPQHF
clone size: few
V gene: TRBV9
D gene: .
J gene: TRBJ1-5

CDR3 DNA: TGTGCCAGCAGCCCCAGGAGACAGGGGTATAACTATGGCTACACCTTC
CDR3 protein: CASSPRRQGYNYGYTF
clone size: .
V gene: TRBV6-1
D gene: TRBD1
J gene: TRBJ1-2

CDR3 DNA: TGTGCCACCAGCGGACCCGACATAACGGGCTCCTACAATGAGCAGTTCTTC
CDR3 protein: CATSGPDITGSYNEQFF
clone size: .
V gene: TRBV15
D gene: .
J gene: TRBJ2-1

CDR3 DNA: TGTGCCAGCAGTGCCCTAGCGGGGGAGTACACCGGGGAGCTGTTTTTT
CDR3 protein: CASSALAGEYTGELFF
clone size: many
V gene: TRBV6-5
D gene: TRBD2
J gene: TRBJ2-2

CDR3 DNA: TGTGCCAGCAGTTACTTGGGGAATCCACGTGGCTACACCTTC
CDR3 protein: CASSYLGNPRGYTF
clone size: once
V gene: TRBV6-5
D gene: .
J gene: TRBJ1-2

CDR3 DNA: TGTGCCAGCGGGGAGGGGGCGACCGGGGAGCTGTTTTTT
CDR3 protein: CASGEGATGELFF
clone size: .
V gene: TRBV2
D gene: .
J gene: TRBJ2-2

CDR3 DNA: TGTGCCAGCAGCTTAAGGCAGGGAGGTTCCTACGAGCAGTACTTC
CDR3 protein: CASSLRQGGSYEQYF
clone size: many
V gene: TRBV7-9
D gene: .
J gene: TRBJ2-7

CDR3 DNA: TGTGCCAGCAGTGAAGTCGCGGGGCACTATGGCTACACCTTC
CDR3 protein: CASSEVAGHYGYTF
clone size: .
V gene: TRBV6-1
D gene: .
J gene: TRBJ1-2

CDR3 DNA: TGTGCCAGCCGTCTGTCTGGTGGGGGCACTGAAGCTTTCTTT
CDR3 protein: CASRLSGGGTEAFF
clone size: many
V gene: TRBV27
D gene: .
J gene: TRBJ1-1

CDR3 DNA: TGTGCCAGCAGCTTTGGGAGGGGGCTCGGCACAGATACGCAGTATTTT
CDR3 protein: CASSFGRGLGTDTQYF
clone size: many
V gene: TRBV7-3
D gene: .
J gene: TRBJ2-3

CDR3 DNA: TGTGCCAGCAGCGTCAGGGTGGGAAGGTACCACGAGCAGTACTTC
CDR3 protein: CASSVRVGRYHEQYF
clone size: once
V gene: TRBV11-2
D gene: .
J gene: TRBJ2-7

CDR3 DNA: TGTGCCAGCAGTTACACAGGGACCTATGGCTACACCTTC
CDR3 protein: CASSYTGTYGYTF
clone size: few
V gene: TRBV6-6
D gene: .
J gene: TRBJ1-2